This is a list of T cell receptor beta chains from one sample in a study of blood T cell repertoires in COVID-19. The data were produced by immunoSEQ multiplex PCR, yet TCRdb's version contains in-frame clones alone and is incomplete. The sample includes about 290,000 clones, more than 85% of them seen just once. What was sequenced was peripheral blood. The receptors shown here come from a man aged 35 to 55 with acute or convalescent COVID-19. CDR3s include the opening cysteine and the closing phenylalanine or tryptophan. The D gene is left open where the match is weak. A row's size may be missing; if present it is once, few, many or a size class.

>.|TRBV12-3/TRBV12-4|.|TRBJ1-1
TGTGCCAGCAGTGGTTCGGGTTGGACTGAAGCTTTCTTT
CASSGSGWTEAFF
>TRBD2|TRBV9|once|TRBJ2-1
TGTGCCAGCAGCGTAGCGGCGGGGGAGTGGAATGAGCAGTTCTTC
CASSVAAGEWNEQFF
>TRBD1|TRBV5-1|.|TRBJ1-1
TGCGCCAGCAGCTTGGGCCCTATCACAGGGGGCCGGACTGAAGCTTTCTTT
CASSLGPITGGRTEAFF
>TRBD1|TRBV19|.|TRBJ1-1
TGTGCCAGTAGTACCACAGGGGGCGAGGACACTGAAGCTTTCTTT
CASSTTGGEDTEAFF
>.|TRBV6-5|.|TRBJ1-2
TGTGCCAGCAGTTACGAGTATATCTATGGCTACACCTTC
CASSYEYIYGYTF
>.|TRBV10-3|.|TRBJ1-5
TGTGCCATCAGTGAAAACGGGGTGAGCAATCAGCCCCAGCATTTT
CAISENGVSNQPQHF
>TRBD2|TRBV7-2|.|TRBJ2-5
TGTGCCAGCAGCTTAGCGCAGCGGGAGTCGGAGACCCAGTACTTC
CASSLAQRESETQYF
>.|TRBV5-8|.|TRBJ1-4
TGTGCCAGCAGCTTGGGGGGGGTGAGAAATGAAAAACTGTTTTTT
CASSLGGVRNEKLFF
>.|TRBV21-1|.|TRBJ2-1
TGTGCCAGCAGCCCAAAGGCCGGGGGGCCCTACAATGAGCAGTTCTTC
CASSPKAGGPYNEQFF
>TRBD2|TRBV9|.|TRBJ2-7
TGTGCCAGCAGCCGGGGGGTCTCTACCTACGAGCAGTACTTC
CASSRGVSTYEQYF
>TRBD2|TRBV10-3|once|TRBJ2-2
TGTGCCATCAGTGAACCAGCGGGGGCTGGCACCGGGGAGCTGTTTTTT
CAISEPAGAGTGELFF
>.|TRBV6-1|once|TRBJ1-5
TGTGCCAGCAGTGTAATCCTAGGGGATTATAGCAATCAGCCCCAGCATTTT
CASSVILGDYSNQPQHF
>.|TRBV11-2|.|TRBJ2-1
TGTGCCAGCAGCCCTAGAGAACTCCCGATCTTC
CASSPRELPIF
>.|TRBV5-1|.|TRBJ1-6
TGCGCCAGCAGCTTACGGACAGAACATTCACCCCTCCACTTT
CASSLRTEHSPLHF
>.|TRBV15|.|TRBJ1-2
TGTGCCACCTCAGCGGGGGTTTTTTATGGCTACACCTTC
CATSAGVFYGYTF
>TRBD1|TRBV5-1|.|TRBJ1-2
TGCGCCAGCAGCTTGACAGGGGCCCCAGGGGACTATGGCTACACCTTC
CASSLTGAPGDYGYTF
>.|TRBV3-1/TRBV3-2|.|TRBJ1-3
TGTGCCAGCAGCGCAGGGTTAGGGGGTGGAAACACCATATATTTT
CASSAGLGGGNTIYF
>.|TRBV5-6|.|TRBJ1-5
TGTGCCAGCAGCTTGCAAACCCAATGGAGGAATCCGCCCCAGCATTTT
CASSLQTQWRNPPQHF
>TRBD1|TRBV28|.|TRBJ1-2
TGTGCCAGCAGTTTAGCGGGACAGCTAAACTATGGCTACACCTTC
CASSLAGQLNYGYTF
>.|TRBV2|.|TRBJ1-5
TGTGCCAGCAGTGAATTGGCCGGGTTGGGAGAGGAGCATTTT
CASSELAGLGEEHF
>.|TRBV7-2|.|TRBJ1-4
TGTGCCAGCAGTCGCGGGGCTAATGAAAAACTGTTTTTT
CASSRGANEKLFF
>.|TRBV20-1|once|TRBJ1-5
TGCAGTGCTAGTAAAATTACGTCGGGTGGCAATCAGCCCCAGCATTTT
CSASKITSGGNQPQHF
>.|TRBV19|.|TRBJ1-1
TGTGCCAGTAGTATGGGCGACAGGTACACTGAAGCTTTCTTT
CASSMGDRYTEAFF
>.|TRBV5-5|.|TRBJ1-1
TGTGCCAGCAGCTGGGGGGGACGAGTTGAAGCTTTCTTT
CASSWGGRVEAFF
>.|TRBV28|.|TRBJ1-1
TGTGCCAGCAGTTTATTACGCCTTTCAGAGAACACTGAAGCTTTCTTT
CASSLLRLSENTEAFF
>TRBD1|TRBV7-9|.|TRBJ2-7
TGTGCCAGCAGCTCAGGGGGTAACGAGCAGTACTTC
CASSSGGNEQYF
>TRBD1|TRBV5-6|.|TRBJ1-2
TGTGCCAGCAGGCGGGACAGGGACCCTCCGTTTTATGGCTACACCTTC
CASRRDRDPPFYGYTF
>.|TRBV5-1|.|TRBJ2-3
TGCGCCAGCAGCTTGGCCCTATCCCCAGATACGCAGTATTTT
CASSLALSPDTQYF
>TRBD1|TRBV6-5|once|TRBJ1-5
TGTGCCAGCAGTTGGACAGGGGGGCCAGGTCAGCCCCAGCATTTT
CASSWTGGPGQPQHF
>.|TRBV6-6|.|TRBJ1-1
TGTGCCAGCAGTTCAGGCCCACAGGGAAAGACTGAAGCTTTCTTT
CASSSGPQGKTEAFF
>TRBD1|TRBV5-1|.|TRBJ2-2
TGCGCCAGCAGCGCACAGGGGTCCCCCGACACCGGGGAGCTGTTTTTT
CASSAQGSPDTGELFF
>.|TRBV5-6|.|TRBJ1-3
TGTGCCAGCAACCGTGGACAAGGGCACTCTGGAAACACCATATATTTT
CASNRGQGHSGNTIYF
>.|TRBV12-5|few|TRBJ2-2
TGTGCTAGTGGTTTGAGAGGGTCCGGGGAGCTGTTTTTT
CASGLRGSGELFF
>TRBD2|TRBV7-3|once|TRBJ2-3
TGTGCCAGCAGCGACCCTAGCGGGGGACTCACAGATACGCAGTATTTT
CASSDPSGGLTDTQYF
>TRBD1|TRBV5-1|.|TRBJ2-1
TGCGCCAGCAGCCCGGGACAGGGCTACAATGAGCAGTTCTTC
CASSPGQGYNEQFF
>.|TRBV12-2|.|TRBJ1-2
TGTGCAAGTCGCTTAGTGGGGCAATATGGCTACACCTTC
CASRLVGQYGYTF
>TRBD2|TRBV6-1|.|TRBJ2-5
TGTGCCAGCAGTGATCAGTCGGGGGGGCGAGAGACCCAGTACTTC
CASSDQSGGRETQYF
>TRBD1|TRBV30|.|TRBJ2-1
TGTGCCTGGAGTGTTCCAGGACAGGGGCTTTACAATGAGCAGTTCTTC
CAWSVPGQGLYNEQFF
>TRBD1|TRBV5-1|once|TRBJ2-1
TGCGCCAGCAGCCGCGGGACAGGGATTTACAATGAGCAGTTCTTC
CASSRGTGIYNEQFF
>TRBD2|TRBV2|few|TRBJ2-1
TGTGCCAGCAGTGAAACACCGGGACTAGCTGTAGTCTTC
CASSETPGLAVVF
>TRBD1|TRBV10-3|few|TRBJ1-1
TGTGCCATCAGTGAGAGGGGGCAGAACACTGAAGCTTTCTTT
CAISERGQNTEAFF
>.|TRBV5-4|.|TRBJ2-5
TGTGCCAGCAGCAGAGCAGTGGAGGAGACCCAGTACTTC
CASSRAVEETQYF
>.|TRBV6-5|.|TRBJ2-7
TGTGCCAGCAGTTACTCTGGCAGGGCGTACGAGCAGTACTTC
CASSYSGRAYEQYF
>TRBD1|TRBV20-1|.|TRBJ1-5
TGCAGTGCTAGTCACCCCGGGACAGCCTCCGGGCCCCAGCATTTT
CSASHPGTASGPQHF
>.|TRBV5-1|.|TRBJ2-7
TGCGCCAGCAGCTTGATGGAGGGGACCTACGAGCAGTACTTC
CASSLMEGTYEQYF
>.|TRBV14|.|TRBJ1-2
TGTGCCAGCAGCCAGCTGCGGGCCGGAGGCTACACCTTC
CASSQLRAGGYTF
>TRBD1|TRBV23-1|.|TRBJ1-6
TGCGCCAGCAGTCCGCTGGGACAGTATAATTCACCCCTCCACTTT
CASSPLGQYNSPLHF
>.|TRBV3-1/TRBV3-2|.|TRBJ2-2
TGTGCCAGCAGCCTCGGGCCGGGGGACACCGGGGAGCTGTTTTTT
CASSLGPGDTGELFF
>.|TRBV2|.|TRBJ1-1
TGTGCCAGCATCCCTCTCGGGATTGAAGCTTTCTTT
CASIPLGIEAFF
>TRBD1|TRBV27|.|TRBJ1-6
TGTGCCAGCAGTCCCCGACAGGGAATTTCACCCCTCCACTTT
CASSPRQGISPLHF
>.|TRBV4-1|.|TRBJ2-4
TGCGCCAGCAGCCAAGATGCCCCAGGGGACAAAAACATTCAGTACTTC
CASSQDAPGDKNIQYF
>.|TRBV2|.|TRBJ2-2
TGTGCCAGCACTGGCGGTTCCGCGAACACCGGGGAGCTGTTTTTT
CASTGGSANTGELFF
>TRBD2|TRBV20-1|.|TRBJ2-1
TGCAGTGCTAGTAGGGCTAGCGGTACCGGTGAGCAGTTCTTC
CSASRASGTGEQFF
>TRBD1|TRBV14|.|TRBJ1-4
TGTGCCAGCAGCCCGTTACAGGGGGCAGGAGAAAAACTGTTTTTT
CASSPLQGAGEKLFF